The clone carrying this T cell receptor beta chain was seen many times. Trimming took 5 bases from V and 2 from J, leaving 12 bases between them. CDR3 length: 14 amino acids. From germline, CDR1 is LGHDT and CDR2 YNNKEL (reference sequence). Sample-barcoded 5' priming and a J-beta primer mix drove a second PCR of roughly 6 to 12 cycles. MiXCR was run by TCRdb on the 5' RACE reads, yielding one entry per CDR3 protein. This table holds approximately 800,000 distinct CDR3 sequences, 20% to 30% found once. This sample was taken from a study of blood T cells in healthy people across ages. This same sample was also part of a study on T cells of mothers and their children. Per that paper: Relative to unrelated pairs, biologically related mother-child dyads exhibited marginally greater, non-significant overlap.

The source is a boy aged 5-17 years in good health. Sample: blood. The chain joins TRBV3-1 to TRBJ2-5, with D perhaps matching TRBD1 (6 bases). CDR3 protein: CASSFPTGQETQYF. The DNA of the CDR3 is TGTGCCAGCAGCTTCCCGACAGGTCAAGAGACCCAGTACTTC.